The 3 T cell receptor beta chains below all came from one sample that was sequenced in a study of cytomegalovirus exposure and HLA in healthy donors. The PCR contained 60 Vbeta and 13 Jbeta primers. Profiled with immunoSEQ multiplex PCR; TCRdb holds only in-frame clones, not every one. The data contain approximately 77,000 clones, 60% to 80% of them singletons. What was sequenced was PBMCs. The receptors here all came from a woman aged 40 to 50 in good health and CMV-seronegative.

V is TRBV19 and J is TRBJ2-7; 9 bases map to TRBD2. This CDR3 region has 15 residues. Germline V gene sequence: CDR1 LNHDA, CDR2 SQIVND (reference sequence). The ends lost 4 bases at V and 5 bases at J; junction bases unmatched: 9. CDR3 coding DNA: TGTGCCAGTAGTACCAGCGGCGGGAGGGTCAACGAGCAGTACTTC. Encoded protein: CASSTSGGRVNEQYF.

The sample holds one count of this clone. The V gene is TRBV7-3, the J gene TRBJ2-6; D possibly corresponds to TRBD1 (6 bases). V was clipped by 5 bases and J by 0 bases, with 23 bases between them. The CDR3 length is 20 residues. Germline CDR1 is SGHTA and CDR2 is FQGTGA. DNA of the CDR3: TGTGCCAGCAGCCCCGTTTGGCCGACAGGACCAAGCTCTGGGGCCAACGTCCTGACTTTC. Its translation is CASSPVWPTGPSSGANVLTF.

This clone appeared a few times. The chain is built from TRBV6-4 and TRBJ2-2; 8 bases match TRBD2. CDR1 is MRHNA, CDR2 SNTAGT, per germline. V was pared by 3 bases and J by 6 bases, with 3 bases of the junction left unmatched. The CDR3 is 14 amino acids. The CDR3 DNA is TGTGCCAGCAGTGAATCGGGGGGGGCCGGGGAGCTGTTTTTT. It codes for CASSESGGAGELFF.